A selection of T cell receptor beta chains follows, all from one sample in a study of blood T cell repertoires in COVID-19. Only in-frame clones appear in the TCRdb table, and some are missing; sequencing was by immunoSEQ multiplex PCR. The data show approximately 53,000 clones, roughly nine tenths seen once. The sample consisted of peripheral blood. All receptors come from a woman older than 75 with COVID-19, enrolled during active disease. CDR3s include the opening cysteine and the closing phenylalanine or tryptophan. The D gene is left open where the match is weak. Clone size appears in some rows only: once, few, many, or a class for an expanded clone.

D	V	J	size	DNA	CDR3
-	TRBV30	TRBJ1-1	-	TGTGCCTGGAGTGTAGGTGGCGCAAGGGGCACTGAAGCTTTCTTT	CAWSVGGARGTEAFF
-	TRBV30	TRBJ1-6	-	TGTGCCTGGAGTGAAGGGGCCGGCTCACCCCTCCACTTT	CAWSEGAGSPLHF
TRBD1	TRBV6-5	TRBJ2-2	-	TGTGCCAGCGGCGACAGGGCGAACACCGGGGAGCTGTTTTTT	CASGDRANTGELFF
TRBD1	TRBV28	TRBJ1-5	-	TGTGCCAGCAGTCTAATCCACGGGACAGGGAATCAGCCCCAGCATTTT	CASSLIHGTGNQPQHF
-	TRBV20-1	TRBJ1-2	-	TGCAGTGCTAGTCGCGGGGGCGTGGGTGGCTACACCTTC	CSASRGGVGGYTF
TRBD1	TRBV7-9	TRBJ1-4	-	TGTGCCAGCAGCCGCCGGACAGGGACTAATGAAAAACTGTTTTTT	CASSRRTGTNEKLFF
TRBD1	TRBV7-2	TRBJ1-4	-	TGTGCCAGCAGCCCACAGGGGGGAAATGAAAAACTGTTTTTT	CASSPQGGNEKLFF
-	TRBV25-1	TRBJ1-2	-	TGTGCCAGCAGTGATCACAGACGCTATGGCTACACCTTC	CASSDHRRYGYTF
-	TRBV27	TRBJ2-2	-	TGTGCCAGCAGTCTACAGGGATCGGCCACCGGGGAGCTGTTTTTT	CASSLQGSATGELFF
-	TRBV10-3	TRBJ1-2	-	TGTGCCATCAAAAACACAAGCTATGGCTACACCTTC	CAIKNTSYGYTF
TRBD2	TRBV27	TRBJ2-1	once	TGTGCCAGCAGTTCTCCAGGCTTGGGTAGCGGGGGTGGTGAGCAGTTCTTC	CASSSPGLGSGGGEQFF
-	TRBV9	TRBJ2-7	-	TGTGCCAGCAGCGTAGATGGGGCCCACTACGAGCAGTACTTC	CASSVDGAHYEQYF
-	TRBV19	TRBJ2-4	-	TGTGCCAGTAGTATAATCCGGGAACCCAGCAAAAACATTCAGTACTTC	CASSIIREPSKNIQYF
-	TRBV19	TRBJ1-5	-	TGTGCCAGTAGTATACGGGGAAATAGCAATCAGCCCCAGCATTTT	CASSIRGNSNQPQHF
TRBD2	TRBV5-6	TRBJ2-3	-	TGTGCCAGCAGCTTGATTGTAGCGGGGAGCTCTAGCACAGATACGCAGTATTTT	CASSLIVAGSSSTDTQYF
-	TRBV3-1/TRBV3-2	TRBJ1-4	-	TGTGCCAGCAGCCGCGACACCGCTAATGAAAAACTGTTTTTT	CASSRDTANEKLFF
-	TRBV5-1	TRBJ2-6	-	TGCGCCAGCAGCTTGGCCCGGGGACTCCTGAGCTCTGGGGCCAACGTCCTGACTTTC	CASSLARGLLSSGANVLTF
TRBD1	TRBV19	TRBJ1-1	-	TGTGCCAGTACCAATCCTCAGGGGGCCACTGAAGCTTTCTTT	CASTNPQGATEAFF
TRBD1	TRBV5-1	TRBJ1-1	-	TGCGCCAGCAGCCCGGGGCGGGGGACAGGGAACACTGAAGCTTTCTTT	CASSPGRGTGNTEAFF
-	TRBV4-2	TRBJ2-3	once	TGTGCCAGCAGCCAGCGTCCGGGTGCAGATACGCAGTATTTT	CASSQRPGADTQYF
TRBD1	TRBV18	TRBJ1-1	-	TGTGCCAGCTCACCCCGACAGGGGGAGAACACTGAAGCTTTCTTT	CASSPRQGENTEAFF
-	TRBV3-1/TRBV3-2	TRBJ1-3	few	TGTGCCAGCAGCCCAGACGTAACAGGCGGCTCTGGAAACACCATATATTTT	CASSPDVTGGSGNTIYF
TRBD1	TRBV5-1	TRBJ2-1	-	TGCGCCAGCAGCTTGGGCCAGGGGGCGCTTGATGAGCAGTTCTTC	CASSLGQGALDEQFF
TRBD1	TRBV6-6	TRBJ2-7	-	TGTGCCAGTTCCACGGGACAGATATCCTACGAGCAGTACTTC	CASSTGQISYEQYF
TRBD1	TRBV12-5	TRBJ1-1	-	TGTGCTAGTGGTCGCACCGGGACAGGGATTATGAACACTGAAGCTTTCTTT	CASGRTGTGIMNTEAFF
TRBD1	TRBV19	TRBJ2-1	-	TGTGCCAGTAGTAACCGGGACAGGGTGGTGTATAATGAGCAGTTCTTC	CASSNRDRVVYNEQFF
TRBD1	TRBV11-1	TRBJ1-6	-	TGTGCCAGCAGCTTAGTGCGGGGGACAGGATCACCCCTCCACTTT	CASSLVRGTGSPLHF
-	TRBV5-4	TRBJ1-2	-	TGTGCCAGCAGCTTGTTATCATCCCCGGGGAGCTACACCTTC	CASSLLSSPGSYTF
TRBD2	TRBV30	TRBJ2-3	-	TGTGCCTGGAGTCGACTAGCGGGGGGCCCAGATACGCAGTATTTT	CAWSRLAGGPDTQYF
-	TRBV19	TRBJ1-1	-	TGTGCCAGTAGTATCAATGGGGCAGGGAACACTGAAGCTTTCTTT	CASSINGAGNTEAFF
-	TRBV3-1/TRBV3-2	TRBJ1-5	-	TGTGCCAGCAGCCAAGGGACAGTCAATCAGCCCCAGCATTTT	CASSQGTVNQPQHF
-	TRBV3-1/TRBV3-2	TRBJ1-1	-	TGTGCCAGCAGCCAAGATCCTGGCAGGGCGGTTAGGGCTTTCTTT	CASSQDPGRAVRAFF
-	TRBV19	TRBJ1-1	-	TGTGCCAGTAGTCGGGGGATGAACACTGAAGCTTTCTTT	CASSRGMNTEAFF
TRBD1	TRBV19	TRBJ2-1	once	TGTGCCAGTAGTGGCGGGACAGGGGGCGCGGGGAATGAGCAGTTCTTC	CASSGGTGGAGNEQFF
TRBD1	TRBV28	TRBJ1-2	-	TGTGCCAGCAGTTTGGGAGGCAGGGGGCGTAGAAAGGGCTATGGCTACACCTTC	CASSLGGRGRRKGYGYTF
TRBD1	TRBV11-2	TRBJ2-7	-	TGTGCCAGCAGCCTGCCCGGGACAGGGGCCGAGCAGTACTTC	CASSLPGTGAEQYF
-	TRBV14	TRBJ2-1	-	TGTGCCAGCAGCCAAGTAACCGGCAATGAGCAGTTCTTC	CASSQVTGNEQFF
TRBD1	TRBV4-2	TRBJ1-2	-	TGTGCCAGCAGCTCGGCCGGGACAGGGGGCGCGGACTATGGCTACACCTTC	CASSSAGTGGADYGYTF
TRBD1	TRBV15	TRBJ1-2	-	TGTGCCACCAGCTCCGGCAGGGGGAACTATGGCTACACCTTC	CATSSGRGNYGYTF
-	TRBV5-1	TRBJ2-7	-	TGCGCCAGCAGCCTCGCACCGACAGGGGACTATGAGCAGTACTTC	CASSLAPTGDYEQYF
-	TRBV30	TRBJ2-1	-	TGTGCCTGGAGTGTAGACAGCCGAGAGCAGTTCTTC	CAWSVDSREQFF
TRBD2	TRBV25-1	TRBJ2-1	-	TGTGCCAGCAGTGAGGGACTAGCGGGGCGCAATGAGCAGTTCTTC	CASSEGLAGRNEQFF
-	TRBV6-2/TRBV6-3	TRBJ2-1	-	TGTGCCAGCAGTCGGGGGAAGGGTGAGCAGTTCTTC	CASSRGKGEQFF
-	TRBV3-1/TRBV3-2	TRBJ1-6	-	TGTGCCAGCAGCCAAAGGGGAGGGGGTCATAATTCACCCCTCCACTTT	CASSQRGGGHNSPLHF
-	TRBV30	TRBJ1-3	-	TGTGCCTCATACAGGCTGCCCGGAAACACCATATATTTT	CASYRLPGNTIYF
TRBD2	TRBV6-5	TRBJ2-3	-	TGTGCCAGCACCTTAGCGGGGCCCACAGATACGCAGTATTTT	CASTLAGPTDTQYF
TRBD1	TRBV3-1/TRBV3-2	TRBJ1-5	-	TGTGCCAGCAGCCGGGACAGTCTCCGGCAGCCCCAGCATTTT	CASSRDSLRQPQHF
TRBD1	TRBV3-1/TRBV3-2	TRBJ1-2	-	TGTGCCAGCAGCCAAGGGACAGGGGGCGCGTACTATGGCTACACCTTC	CASSQGTGGAYYGYTF
TRBD1	TRBV30	TRBJ2-7	-	TGTGCCTGGAGTGTGGGGACAGGGCTTACCTACGAGCAGTACTTC	CAWSVGTGLTYEQYF
-	TRBV28	TRBJ1-2	-	TGTGCCAGCAGCCACAGGGTTGAGTATGGCTACACCTTC	CASSHRVEYGYTF
-	TRBV7-8	TRBJ1-1	-	TGTGCCAGCAGCTCCGGGGGGAACACTGAAGCTTTCTTT	CASSSGGNTEAFF
TRBD1	TRBV7-8	TRBJ1-1	-	TGTGCCAGCAGCTCTTTCCCGGGGACAGTGAACACTGAAGCTTTCTTT	CASSSFPGTVNTEAFF
TRBD1	TRBV12-3/TRBV12-4	TRBJ1-5	few	TGTGCCAGCAGGGGACAGGAGAATCAGCCCCAGCATTTT	CASRGQENQPQHF
TRBD1	TRBV18	TRBJ1-6	-	TGTGCCAGCTCACCTTCTAGGGGACAGGGGGCTTCACCCCTCCACTTT	CASSPSRGQGASPLHF
TRBD2	TRBV6-2/TRBV6-3	TRBJ2-1	-	TGTGCCAGCAGTTACTCGGCTAGCGGGGGGCAGTTCTTC	CASSYSASGGQFF
TRBD1	TRBV6-4	TRBJ1-1	-	TGTGCCAGCAGTGTCACATTACAGGGGGAAGCTTTCTTT	CASSVTLQGEAFF
-	TRBV3-1/TRBV3-2	TRBJ2-5	-	TGTGCCAGCAGCCAAGATCTGAGTTTTGAGACCCAGTACTTC	CASSQDLSFETQYF